Following are 16 T cell receptor beta chains from one sample sequenced in a study of control samples from healthy donors and cancer patients. Some clones are missing from TCRdb's copy, which holds only in-frame ones; the method was immunoSEQ multiplex PCR. The sample has about 180,000 clones, 94% seen once; the top ten hold over 1.3%. What was sequenced was blood. These receptors all come from a woman aged 18-29 years in good health.

The chain uses TRBV6-1 and TRBJ1-3; D call uncertain. V lost 3 bases and J lost 3, with 6 bases in between. The CDR3 extends over 13 amino acids. Germline assignment: CDR1 MNHNS and CDR2 SASEGT. CDR3 DNA sequence: TGTGCCAGCAGTGAGACCGGTGGAAACACCATATATTTT. This codes for CASSETGGNTIYF.

V is TRBV19 and J is TRBJ1-1; D unresolved. Deletions cut 3 bases from V and 5 bases from J, with 16 bases between. From germline, CDR1 is LNHDA and CDR2 SQIVND (reference sequence). CDR3 size: 15 residues. The CDR3 DNA reads TGTGCCAGTAGTATCCACCCCGCTAAAGGGACTGAAGCTTTCTTT. Its protein is CASSIHPAKGTEAFF.

The rearrangement links TRBV5-1 to TRBJ2-5, with D unresolved. This CDR3 is built from 12 residues. The germline V gene encodes CDR1 SGHRS and CDR2 YFSETQ. The V gene lost 7 bases and the J gene lost 2 bases, with 9 bases spanning the gap. CDR3 sequence (DNA): TGCGCCAGCTCCAGCTCTCAAGAGACCCAGTACTTC. Protein sequence: CASSSSQETQYF.

This sequence joins TRBV10-3 and TRBJ2-3, with 8 positions matching TRBD1. The germline gives CDR1 ENHRY, CDR2 SYGVKD. The length of the CDR3 is 16 residues. The V and J ends lost 10 bases and 3 bases, in that order; junction bases with no gene match: 15. The CDR3 DNA is TGTGCCACCCAGATGGGAGACAGGGGTCTAACAGATACGCAGTATTTT. Translated: CATQMGDRGLTDTQYF.

The chain employs TRBV9 and TRBJ2-3; no firm D call. The CDR3 length is 13 residues. Germline lookup yields CDR1 SGDLS and CDR2 YYNGEE. Trimming removed 4 bases from V and 2 bases from J, with 8 bases in between. CDR3 bases: TGTGCCAGCAGCCTGTACCTCACAGATACGCAGTATTTT. Its translation: CASSLYLTDTQYF.

J is TRBJ2-1 and V is TRBV6-5; maybe TRBD2 (6 bases). V lost 0 bases and J lost 13, with 22 bases in between. The CDR3 spans 16 residues. From germline, CDR1 is MNHEY and CDR2 SVGAGI. The CDR3, as DNA: TGTGCCAGCAGTTACTCCCGGGAGACACCCCTTAGATTTCAGTTCTTC. This sequence encodes CASSYSRETPLRFQFF.

V and J are TRBV6-5 and TRBJ1-6; tentative D call: TRBD1 (6 bases). Trimming stripped 4 bases from V and 10 bases from J, with 11 bases between. The germline V gene encodes CDR1 MNHEY and CDR2 SVGAGI. The CDR3 runs 13 residues. CDR3 region: CASSLGQWSPLHF. The CDR3 nucleotides read TGTGCCAGCAGTTTAGGACAGTGGTCACCCCTCCACTTT.

The V and J genes are TRBV18 and TRBJ1-3; a possible D gene is TRBD1 (5 bases). This CDR3 has 14 amino acids. Germline lookup yields CDR1 KGHSH and CDR2 LQKENI. V shed 2 bases and J shed 6 bases, with 11 bases lying between them. In DNA, the CDR3 is TGTGCCAGCTCACCAACGACAGTGGAAAACACCATATATTTT. It codes for CASSPTTVENTIYF.

In DNA, the CDR3 is TGTGCCAGCAGCCAAGTTTGGGACAGCCCTGGAAACACCATATATTTT. Its translation: CASSQVWDSPGNTIYF. The chain is built from TRBV4-2 and TRBJ1-3, with 7 nucleotides matching TRBD1. The V and J ends lost 1 base and 2 bases, in that order; junction bases with no gene match: 5. The CDR3 runs 16 residues. CDR1 is LGHNA and CDR2 is YNFKEQ in the germline V gene.

The J gene is TRBJ1-1, the V gene TRBV4-1; D gene unclear. CDR3 length: 14 residues. The germline V gene has CDR1 MGHRA and CDR2 YSYEKL. V lost 2 bases and J 2 bases, leaving 9 bases between the germline ends. CDR3 in DNA: TGCGCCAGCAGCCAAAGACAAGCCAACACTGAAGCTTTCTTT. It specifies CASSQRQANTEAFF.

V is TRBV7-2 and J is TRBJ1-4, with a tentative D call TRBD1 (5 bases). The CDR3 length is 16 residues. Germline V gene data show CDR1 as SGHTA and CDR2 as FQGNSA. Trimming took 5 bases from V and 7 from J, leaving 20 bases between them. The CDR3 region has the DNA TGTGCCAGCAGCCTACGGCCGGGGCCTAACGGTGAAAAACTGTTTTTT. It yields the protein CASSLRPGPNGEKLFF. The full variable domain, its missing parts supplied by reference TRBV7-2 and TRBJ1-4, is GAGVSQSPSNKVTEKGKDVELRCDPISGHTALYWYRQSLGQGLEFLIYFQGNSAPDKSGLPSDRFSAERTGGSVSTLTIQRTQQEDSAVYLCASSLRPGPNGEKLFFGSGTQLSVL.

This clone was seen just once. The chain couples TRBV18 to TRBJ2-1, with 12 bases that match TRBD2. Germline-derived CDR1 and CDR2 are KGHSH and LQKENI. The CDR3 length is 16 residues. The trim removed 2 bases at V and 9 bases at J, leaving 8 bases unmatched. CDR3 region: CASSPVVLAGGVEQFF. CDR3 DNA sequence: TGTGCCAGCTCACCAGTCGTTCTAGCGGGAGGGGTTGAGCAGTTCTTC.

This clone was picked up a small number of times. The chain has TRBV19 and TRBJ2-1; D uncertain. The CDR3 consists of 13 residues. The germline V gene encodes CDR1 LNHDA and CDR2 SQIVND (reference sequence). The V and J ends lost 1 base and 2 bases respectively, with 3 bases between them. The CDR3 loop is CASSIGTYNEQFF. CDR3 coding DNA: TGTGCCAGTAGTATAGGCACCTACAATGAGCAGTTCTTC.

This chain joins TRBV11-3 and TRBJ1-2; D call uncertain. The V end lost 4 bases, the J end lost 6 bases, and 9 bases lay between the germline ends. The CDR3 consists of 12 residues. Per the germline V gene, CDR1 is SGHNT and CDR2 is YENEEA. CDR3 amino acids: CASSWMGNGYTF. The CDR3 nucleotides are TGTGCCAGCAGCTGGATGGGGAATGGCTACACCTTC.

This clone was seen a few times. V usage is TRBV6-5 and J usage is TRBJ1-2; D may be TRBD1 (5 bases). The CDR3 runs to 14 residues. The germline V gene has CDR1 MNHEY and CDR2 SVGAGI. V lost 8 bases, J lost 4 bases, and 17 bases lay in between. CDR3 DNA: TGTGCCAGCTTACTGGGGGGGGTCGGCTATGGCTACACCTTC. Translation gives CASLLGGVGYGYTF.

The chain links TRBV5-1 to TRBJ1-3; D remains ambiguous. The germline gives CDR1 SGHRS, CDR2 YFSETQ. The CDR3 consists of 14 residues. V lost 5 bases to trimming and J lost 3 bases, with 12 bases between them. The CDR3 is CASSYDGDGNTIYF. The CDR3 DNA is TGCGCCAGCAGTTATGACGGCGATGGAAACACCATATATTTT.